The next 26 T cell receptor beta chains were all read from a single sample in a study of blood T cell repertoires in COVID-19. Only in-frame clones appear in the TCRdb table, and some are missing; sequencing was by immunoSEQ multiplex PCR. Among about 240,000 clones, around 90% were seen once, and the ten largest hold 7.2%. Sequencing used peripheral blood. The receptors stem from a man in his 60s who had recovered from COVID-19.

V is TRBV6-5 and J is TRBJ1-1; 8 bases are a match to TRBD1. V lost 6 bases, J lost 2 bases, and 8 bases stayed unmatched. Germline CDR1 reads MNHEY; CDR2 reads SVGAGI. The CDR3 runs to 15 residues. The CDR3 is CASRRTGWANTEAFF. The CDR3, as DNA: TGTGCCAGCAGGCGGACAGGGTGGGCCAACACTGAAGCTTTCTTT.

The count of this clone is one. The rearrangement joins TRBV5-1 to TRBJ2-5, with D possibly TRBD2 on 5 matching bases. CDR1 SGHRS and CDR2 YFSETQ come from the germline V gene. This CDR3 spans 14 amino acids. The V end lost 4 bases, the J end lost 3 bases, and 13 bases lay between the germline ends. CDR3 protein: CASSLETGKETQYF. The CDR3 region has the DNA TGCGCCAGCAGCCTGGAAACGGGAAAAGAGACCCAGTACTTC.

The CDR3 sequence is CASSLGSGYGYTF. CDR3 in DNA: TGTGCCAGCAGCTTAGGTAGCGGGTATGGCTACACCTTC. The V gene is TRBV7-9, the J gene TRBJ1-2; D unresolved. Trimming left V 1 base short and J 5 bases short, with 8 bases between. This CDR3 has 13 amino acids. Germline loops: CDR1 SEHNR, CDR2 FQNEAQ (reference sequence).

This chain connects TRBV9 to TRBJ2-2, with 7 nucleotides matching TRBD2. CDR1 SGDLS and CDR2 YYNGEE come from the germline V gene. With 4 bases clipped from V and 1 base from J, the junction kept 10 bases outside the gene matches. This CDR3 is 17 amino acids long. This CDR3 reads CASSPSRGGGNTGELFF. In nucleotides, the CDR3 is TGTGCCAGCAGCCCATCCCGCGGCGGGGGGAACACCGGGGAGCTGTTTTTT.

This clone was observed a few times. This chain uses TRBV4-1 with TRBJ1-3; a weak D match, TRBD1 (6 bases). This CDR3 has 16 residues. V dropped 1 base and J dropped 0 bases, with 10 bases sitting between them. Germline V gives CDR1 MGHRA, CDR2 YSYEKL. CDR3 in DNA: TGCGCCAGCAGCCAAGCAGGGGCCTACTCTGGAAACACCATATATTTT. Residues: CASSQAGAYSGNTIYF.

CDR3 in DNA: TGTGCCAGCAGCTTGGACATGCGGGGAAATGAAAAACTGTTTTTT. Translated: CASSLDMRGNEKLFF. The chain carries TRBV6-5 and TRBJ1-4, with D tentatively TRBD1 (5 bases). Germline CDR1 reads MNHEY; CDR2 reads SVGAGI. The CDR3 loop spans 15 amino acids. V was trimmed by 6 bases and J by 5 bases, leaving 16 bases between them.

The rearrangement links TRBV4-1 to TRBJ1-2; the match to TRBD1 covers 7 bases. The CDR3 is 15 amino acids. The germline CDR1 and CDR2 sequences are MGHRA and YSYEKL. V trimming: 2 bases; J trimming: 5 bases; junction bases outside the gene matches: 8. In DNA, the CDR3 is TGCGCCAGCAGCCAAATGGGACAGCAAGTTTATGGCTACACCTTC. Translation gives CASSQMGQQVYGYTF.

This clone appeared a few times. V usage is TRBV19 and J usage is TRBJ1-5; tentatively, D is TRBD1 (6 bases). This CDR3 is built from 13 residues. Germline loops: CDR1 LNHDA, CDR2 SQIVND (reference sequence). Trimming removed 6 bases at V and 4 bases at J, with 10 bases between. In DNA, the CDR3 is TGTGCCAGTAGCCAGGGGCGTAATCAGCCCCAGCATTTT. It is translated as CASSQGRNQPQHF.

The chain is built from TRBV7-9 and TRBJ1-4; no clear D gene. The CDR3 runs 12 residues. Germline lookup yields CDR1 SEHNR and CDR2 FQNEAQ (reference sequence). Trimming left V 2 bases short and J 8 bases short, with 6 bases between. For the CDR3, the DNA is TGTGCCAGCAGCTTAATGGAGGAAAAACTGTTTTTT. Translated: CASSLMEEKLFF.

This rearrangement joins TRBV7-9 to TRBJ1-2; 11 nucleotides agree with TRBD1. The CDR3 is made up of 15 amino acids. The V gene's germline CDR1 is SEHNR and CDR2 FQNEAQ (reference sequence). V was pared by 6 bases and J by 6 bases, with 9 bases of the junction left unmatched. For the CDR3, the DNA is TGTGCCAGCAGAACCGGACAGGGGGCCTACCATGGCTACACCTTC. Translating gives CASRTGQGAYHGYTF.

The chain couples TRBV4-2 to TRBJ2-5; 7 bases agree with TRBD1. CDR1 and CDR2 (germline): LGHNA, YNFKEQ. The CDR3 runs to 15 residues. The J segment lost 2 bases and the V segment lost 4 bases, leaving 7 bases of the junction unmatched. The CDR3 protein is CASSLETGIQETQYF. CDR3 bases: TGTGCCAGCAGCCTGGAGACAGGGATACAAGAGACCCAGTACTTC.

The chain carries TRBV7-2 and TRBJ2-1; TRBD2 aligns across 12 bases. Looked up from germline, CDR1 is SGHTA and CDR2 is FQGNSA. The CDR3 has 18 residues. The junction had 8 bases not matched to a gene; V was cut back by 5 bases and J by 0 bases. CDR3 sequence: CASSPWTSGVGSYNEQFF. The CDR3 coding sequence is TGTGCCAGCAGCCCGTGGACTAGCGGGGTTGGCTCCTACAATGAGCAGTTCTTC.

The chain uses TRBV7-2 and TRBJ2-2; a possible D gene is TRBD2 (5 bases). Germline V gives CDR1 SGHTA, CDR2 FQGNSA. The CDR3 is 15 amino acids. V was pared by 5 bases and J by 8 bases, with 18 bases between. This CDR3 is CASSERSTRGGELFF. Written as DNA, the CDR3 is TGTGCCAGCAGCGAGAGGTCAACACGAGGGGGGGAGCTGTTTTTT.

This clone was seen just once. The chain has TRBV7-6 and TRBJ2-1, with 9 positions matching TRBD2. The CDR3 extends over 15 amino acids. The V and J ends lost 4 bases and 5 bases, in that order; junction bases with no gene match: 6. Germline-derived CDR1 and CDR2 are SGHVS and FNYEAQ. CDR3 in DNA: TGTGCCAGCAGCTCCGGGACTAGCCATGACAATGAGCAGTTCTTC. Translated, it gives CASSSGTSHDNEQFF.

The V gene is TRBV18, the J gene TRBJ2-2, with D unclear. CDR3 length equals 16 residues. V lost 2 bases and J lost 0, with 10 bases in between. The germline gives CDR1 KGHSH, CDR2 LQKENI. CDR3 in DNA: TGTGCCAGCTCACCAGCTGTCCCTACGAACACCGGGGAGCTGTTTTTT. Its protein product is CASSPAVPTNTGELFF.

The chain recombines TRBV6-5 with TRBJ2-7; tentatively, D is TRBD1 (6 bases). Germline V gene sequence: CDR1 MNHEY, CDR2 SVGAGI. The CDR3 is 13 amino acids. V dropped 8 bases and J dropped 9 bases, with 20 bases sitting between them. This chain's CDR3 is CASARGLGTGQYF. DNA of the CDR3: TGTGCCAGCGCCAGGGGCCTGGGAACCGGGCAGTACTTC.

V and J are TRBV28 and TRBJ1-2; TRBD1 is a possible D gene (6 bases). CDR3 length: 13 residues. Germline lookup yields CDR1 MDHEN and CDR2 SYDVKM. V was shortened by 3 bases and J by 11 bases, with 16 bases between the two germline ends. CDR3 sequence: CASSFGGAVSYTF. CDR3 in DNA: TGTGCCAGCAGTTTTGGGGGCGCGGTGTCTTACACCTTC.

This chain uses TRBV27 with TRBJ2-7; D unresolved. The ends were cut back, 6 bases at V and 4 bases at J, with 22 bases in the middle. The CDR3 extends over 16 amino acids. Germline loops: CDR1 MNHEY, CDR2 SMNVEV (reference sequence). The DNA of the CDR3 is TGTGCCAGCAGCTCCGATTGGGCCGCCTCGTTGTACGAGCAGTACTTC. Amino acid sequence: CASSSDWAASLYEQYF.

The CDR3 here is CASSFSTSGGFNEQFF. DNA of the CDR3: TGTGCCAGCAGTTTTTCAACTAGCGGGGGTTTCAATGAGCAGTTCTTC. The V call is TRBV28, the J call TRBJ2-1; TRBD2 aligns across 11 bases. Germline V gene data show CDR1 as MDHEN and CDR2 as SYDVKM. The junction had 7 bases not matched to a gene; V was cut back by 3 bases and J by 6 bases. This CDR3 comprises 16 residues.

On this clone: One junction end does not reproduce the germline sequence, and a read error may be involved. V usage is TRBV28 and J usage is TRBJ1-2; D is unclear. In germline, CDR1 is MDHEN, CDR2 SYDVKM. The CDR3 runs 12 residues. CDR3 sequence reads: CASSLLRVAEVF. The CDR3 DNA sequence: TGTGCCAGCAGTTTATTGCGAGTAGCCGAGGTTTTC.

The chain joins TRBV5-6 to TRBJ2-7; tentative D call: TRBD1 (6 bases). Germline V gives CDR1 SGHDT, CDR2 YYEEEE. The V end lost 0 bases, the J end lost 4 bases, and 11 bases lay between the germline ends. CDR3 size: 14 residues. This CDR3 is CASSLAAGDYEQYV. CDR3 bases: TGTGCCAGCAGCTTGGCGGCAGGGGATTACGAGCAGTACGTC.

The gene calls are TRBV5-1 and TRBJ2-7; 8 nucleotides line up with TRBD1. With V trimmed by 2 bases and J by 1 base, 2 bases remained unmatched. Germline V gene lookup returns CDR1 SGHRS and CDR2 YFSETQ. The CDR3 is made up of 14 amino acids. The DNA for the CDR3 is TGCGCCAGCAGCTTTGGGGACAGGTCCTACGAGCAGTACTTC. Translation: CASSFGDRSYEQYF.

The rearrangement uses TRBV11-3 and TRBJ1-1, with 11 bases identical to TRBD1. This CDR3 has 15 amino acids. The J segment lost 6 bases and the V segment lost 5 bases, leaving 8 bases of the junction unmatched. CDR1 is SGHNT, CDR2 YENEEA, per germline. The CDR3 nucleotides read TGTGCCAGCAGCCCCCGGGGACAGGGGGTCTCTGAAGCTTTCTTT. It codes for CASSPRGQGVSEAFF.

The genes are TRBV11-2 and TRBJ1-1; TRBD1 is a possible D gene (6 bases). V lost 3 bases, J lost 7 bases, and 9 bases lay in between. Germline lookup yields CDR1 SGHAT and CDR2 FQNNGV. The CDR3 extends over 12 amino acids. CDR3 in DNA: TGTGCCAGCAGCTTGAACAGGGATGAAGCTTTCTTT. It translates to CASSLNRDEAFF.

The chain employs TRBV5-5 and TRBJ2-7, with no clear D. Looked up from germline, CDR1 is SGHKS and CDR2 is YYEKEE (reference sequence). The CDR3 covers 14 residues. The V end was cut by 0 bases, the J end by 3 bases, with 10 bases between. CDR3 nucleotide sequence: TGTGCCAGCAGCTTGGCTCGAGGCAGCTACGAGCAGTACGTC. This gives the protein CASSLARGSYEQYV.

The genes are TRBV5-1 and TRBJ2-1; 7 bases agree with TRBD1. After removal of 4 bases from V and 0 bases from J, the junction contained 7 bases not matched to a gene. The germline gives CDR1 SGHRS, CDR2 YFSETQ. The CDR3 runs to 16 residues. This chain's CDR3 is CASSGGQAGSYNEQFF. The CDR3 DNA reads as TGCGCCAGCAGCGGCGGACAGGCCGGCTCCTACAATGAGCAGTTCTTC.